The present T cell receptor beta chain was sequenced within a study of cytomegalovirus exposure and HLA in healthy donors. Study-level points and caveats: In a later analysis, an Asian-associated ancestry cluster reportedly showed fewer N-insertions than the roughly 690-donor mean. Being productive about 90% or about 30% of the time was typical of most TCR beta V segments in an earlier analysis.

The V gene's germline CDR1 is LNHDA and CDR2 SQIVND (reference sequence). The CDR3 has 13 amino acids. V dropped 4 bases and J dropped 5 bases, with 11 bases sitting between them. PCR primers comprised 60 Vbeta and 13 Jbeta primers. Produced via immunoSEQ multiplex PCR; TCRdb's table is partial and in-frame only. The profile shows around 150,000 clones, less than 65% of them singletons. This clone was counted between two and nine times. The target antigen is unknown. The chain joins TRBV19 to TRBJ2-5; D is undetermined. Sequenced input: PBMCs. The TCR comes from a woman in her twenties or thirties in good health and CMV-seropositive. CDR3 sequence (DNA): TGTGCCAGTAGTACCACTCTGAGGGAGACCCAGTACTTC. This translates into CASSTTLRETQYF.